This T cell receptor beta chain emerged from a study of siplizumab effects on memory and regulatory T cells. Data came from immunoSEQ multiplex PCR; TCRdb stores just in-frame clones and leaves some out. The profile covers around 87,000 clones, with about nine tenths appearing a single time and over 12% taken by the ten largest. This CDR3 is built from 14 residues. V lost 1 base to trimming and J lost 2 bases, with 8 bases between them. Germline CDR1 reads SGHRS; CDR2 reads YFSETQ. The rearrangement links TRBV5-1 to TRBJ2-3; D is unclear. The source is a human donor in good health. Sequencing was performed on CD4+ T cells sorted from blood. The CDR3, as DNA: TGCGCCAGCAGCTTGTCCCGATCCACAGATACGCAGTATTTT. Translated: CASSLSRSTDTQYF.